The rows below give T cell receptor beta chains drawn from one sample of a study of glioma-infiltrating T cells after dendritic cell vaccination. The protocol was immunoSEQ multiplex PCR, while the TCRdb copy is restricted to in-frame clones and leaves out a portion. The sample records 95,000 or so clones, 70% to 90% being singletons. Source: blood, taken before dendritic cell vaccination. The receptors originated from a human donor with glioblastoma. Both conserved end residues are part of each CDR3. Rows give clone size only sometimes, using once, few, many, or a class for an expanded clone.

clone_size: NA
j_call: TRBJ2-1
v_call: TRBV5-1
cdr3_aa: CASSLGDSRNEQFF

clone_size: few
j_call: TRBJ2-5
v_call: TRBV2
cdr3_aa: CASTTVGETQYF

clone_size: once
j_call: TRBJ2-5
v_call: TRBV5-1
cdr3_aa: CASSSSGDRETQYF

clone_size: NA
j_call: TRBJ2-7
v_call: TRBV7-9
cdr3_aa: CASSLVQGASEQYF

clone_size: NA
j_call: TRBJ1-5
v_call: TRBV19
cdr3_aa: CASSIIPSGGAGQPQHF

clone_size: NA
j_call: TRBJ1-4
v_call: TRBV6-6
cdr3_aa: CASSLDSLNEKLFF

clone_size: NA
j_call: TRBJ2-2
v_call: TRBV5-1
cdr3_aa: CASSLAQLATGELFF

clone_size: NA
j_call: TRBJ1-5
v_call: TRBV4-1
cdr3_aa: CASSQERGPGNQPQHF

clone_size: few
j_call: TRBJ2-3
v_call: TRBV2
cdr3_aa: CASSDRGTDTQYF

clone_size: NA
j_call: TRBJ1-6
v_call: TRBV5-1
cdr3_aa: CASSLNGNYNSPLHF

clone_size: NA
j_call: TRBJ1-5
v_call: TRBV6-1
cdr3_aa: CASSAAGGGPQHF

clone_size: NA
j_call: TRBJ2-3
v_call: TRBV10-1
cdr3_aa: CASSAARLSTDTQYF

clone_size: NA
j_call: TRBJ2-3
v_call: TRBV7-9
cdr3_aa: CASSLGTSGGASDTQYF

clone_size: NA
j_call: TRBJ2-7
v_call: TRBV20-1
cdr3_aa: CSARRGYEQYF

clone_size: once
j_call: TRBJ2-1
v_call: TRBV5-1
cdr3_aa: CASSLGSSGVYNEQFF

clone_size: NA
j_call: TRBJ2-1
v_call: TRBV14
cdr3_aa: CASSQVQTAGVDNEQFF

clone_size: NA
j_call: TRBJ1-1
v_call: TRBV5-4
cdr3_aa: CASSSRVRDLGTEAFF

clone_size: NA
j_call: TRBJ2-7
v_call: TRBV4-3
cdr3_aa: CASSHTGTGTYEQYF

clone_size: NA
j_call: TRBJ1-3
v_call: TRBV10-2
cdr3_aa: CASRIWDRAISGNTIYF

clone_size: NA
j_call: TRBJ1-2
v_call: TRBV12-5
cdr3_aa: CASGPGLWADTQGYTF

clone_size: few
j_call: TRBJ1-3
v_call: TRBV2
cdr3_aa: CASSDMGNTIYF

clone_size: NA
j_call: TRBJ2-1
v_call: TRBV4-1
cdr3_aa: CASSPGHTGGDEQFF

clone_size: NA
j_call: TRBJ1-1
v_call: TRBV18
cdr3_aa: CASSSGQGRNTEAFF

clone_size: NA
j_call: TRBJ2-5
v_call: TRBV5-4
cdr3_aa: CASSLAGLQETQYF

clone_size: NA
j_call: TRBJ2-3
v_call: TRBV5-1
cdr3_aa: CASSSRGGTSTDTQYF

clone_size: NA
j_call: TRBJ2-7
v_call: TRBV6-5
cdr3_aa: CASSYDSGAYEQYF

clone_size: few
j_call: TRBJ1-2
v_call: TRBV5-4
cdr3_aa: CASSPQGTGVGYTF

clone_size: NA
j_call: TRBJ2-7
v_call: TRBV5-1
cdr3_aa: CASSLESVRTAYEQYF

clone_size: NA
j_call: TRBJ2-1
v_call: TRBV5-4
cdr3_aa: CASSLGQGRNEQFF

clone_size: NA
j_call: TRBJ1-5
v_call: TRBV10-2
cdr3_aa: CASSYQNQPQHF

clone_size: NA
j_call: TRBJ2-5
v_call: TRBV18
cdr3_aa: CASSLAQETQYF

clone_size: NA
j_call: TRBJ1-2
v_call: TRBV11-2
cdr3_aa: CASSLDPNYGYTF

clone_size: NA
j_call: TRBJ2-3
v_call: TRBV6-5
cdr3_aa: CASSRSGPDTQYF

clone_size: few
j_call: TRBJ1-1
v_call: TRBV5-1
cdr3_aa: CASSLSRQEAFF

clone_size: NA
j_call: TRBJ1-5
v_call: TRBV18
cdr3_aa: CASSPGTGGFQPQHF

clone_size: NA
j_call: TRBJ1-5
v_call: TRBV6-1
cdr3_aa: CASSEWERVSNQPQHF

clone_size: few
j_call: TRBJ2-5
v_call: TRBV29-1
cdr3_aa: CSAPVELAETQYF